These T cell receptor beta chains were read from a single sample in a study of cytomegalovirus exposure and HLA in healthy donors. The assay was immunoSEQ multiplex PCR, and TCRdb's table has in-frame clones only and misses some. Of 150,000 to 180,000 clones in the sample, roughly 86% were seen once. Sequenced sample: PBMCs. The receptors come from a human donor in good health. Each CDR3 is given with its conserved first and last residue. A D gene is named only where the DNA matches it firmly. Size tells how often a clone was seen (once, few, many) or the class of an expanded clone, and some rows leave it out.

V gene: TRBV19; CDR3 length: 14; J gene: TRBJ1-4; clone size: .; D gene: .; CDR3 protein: CASSLVVTNEKLFF; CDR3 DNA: TGTGCCAGTAGTCTGGTAGTCACTAATGAAAAACTGTTTTTT
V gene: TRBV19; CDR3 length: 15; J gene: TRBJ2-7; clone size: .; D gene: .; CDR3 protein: CASSIDHTGNYEQYF; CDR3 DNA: TGTGCCAGTAGTATAGATCATACAGGAAACTACGAGCAGTACTTC
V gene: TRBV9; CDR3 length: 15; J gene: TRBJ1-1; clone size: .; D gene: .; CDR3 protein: CASSTQAASNTEAFF; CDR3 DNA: TGTGCCAGCAGCACCCAGGCAGCCTCGAACACTGAAGCTTTCTTT
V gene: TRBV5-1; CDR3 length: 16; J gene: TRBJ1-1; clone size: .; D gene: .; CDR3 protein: CASSFTTDLRRTEAFF; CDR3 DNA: TGCGCCAGCAGCTTTACGACTGATCTTAGGAGGACTGAAGCTTTCTTT
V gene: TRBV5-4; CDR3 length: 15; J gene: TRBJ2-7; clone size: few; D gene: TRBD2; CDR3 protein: CASSFAKRGVEEQYF; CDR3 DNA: TGTGCCAGCAGCTTTGCGAAGCGGGGGGTTGAGGAGCAGTACTTC
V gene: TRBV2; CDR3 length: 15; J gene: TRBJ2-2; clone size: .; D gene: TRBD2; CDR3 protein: CASKNGLAGTGELFF; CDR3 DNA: TGTGCCAGCAAGAATGGACTAGCGGGAACCGGGGAGCTGTTTTTT
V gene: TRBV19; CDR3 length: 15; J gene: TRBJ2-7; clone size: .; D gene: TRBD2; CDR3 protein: CASRLTAGPVYEQYF; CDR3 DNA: TGTGCCAGTAGATTAACAGCGGGACCCGTCTACGAGCAGTACTTC
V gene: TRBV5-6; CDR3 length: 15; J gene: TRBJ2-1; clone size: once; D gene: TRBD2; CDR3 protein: CASSLGIGRGDEQFF; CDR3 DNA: TGTGCCAGCAGCTTGGGGATCGGGAGGGGGGATGAGCAGTTCTTC
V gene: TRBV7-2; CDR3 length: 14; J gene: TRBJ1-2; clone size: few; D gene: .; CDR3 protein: CASSSGGGLYGYTF; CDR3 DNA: TGTGCCAGCAGTAGTGGGGGAGGGCTGTATGGCTACACCTTC
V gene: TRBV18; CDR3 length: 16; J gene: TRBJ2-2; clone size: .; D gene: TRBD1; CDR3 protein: CASSPTTGLGTGELFF; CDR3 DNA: TGTGCCAGCTCACCAACGACAGGGTTGGGCACCGGGGAGCTGTTTTTT
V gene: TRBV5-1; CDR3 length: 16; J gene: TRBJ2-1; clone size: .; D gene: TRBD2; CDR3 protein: CASSLELAGANNEQFF; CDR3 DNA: TGCGCCAGCAGCTTGGAATTAGCGGGGGCCAACAATGAGCAGTTCTTC
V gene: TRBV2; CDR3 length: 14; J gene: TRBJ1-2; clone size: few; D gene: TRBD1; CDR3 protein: CASSVPGTGYGYTF; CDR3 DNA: TGTGCCAGCAGTGTACCAGGGACAGGCTATGGCTACACCTTC
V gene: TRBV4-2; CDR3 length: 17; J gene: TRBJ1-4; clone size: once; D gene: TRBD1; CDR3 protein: CASSQDGTGGKREKLFF; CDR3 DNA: TGTGCCAGCAGCCAAGATGGGACAGGGGGAAAGCGTGAAAAACTGTTTTTT
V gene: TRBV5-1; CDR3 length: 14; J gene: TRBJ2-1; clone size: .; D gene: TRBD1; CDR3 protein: CASSPGQSYNEQFF; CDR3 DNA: TGCGCCAGCAGCCCGGGACAGTCCTACAATGAGCAGTTCTTC
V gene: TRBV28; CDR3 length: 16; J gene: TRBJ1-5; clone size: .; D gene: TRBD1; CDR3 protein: CASSLSSLTGGQPQHF; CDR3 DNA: TGTGCCAGCAGTTTATCGTCATTGACAGGGGGTCAGCCCCAGCATTTT
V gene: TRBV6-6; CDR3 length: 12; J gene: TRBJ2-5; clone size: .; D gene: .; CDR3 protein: CASSSGRETQYF; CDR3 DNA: TGTGCCAGCAGTTCAGGGCGCGAGACCCAGTACTTC
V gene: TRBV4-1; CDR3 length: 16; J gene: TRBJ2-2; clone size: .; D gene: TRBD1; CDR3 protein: CASSHRDRGNTGELFF; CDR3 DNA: TGCGCCAGCAGCCATAGGGACAGGGGGAACACCGGGGAGCTGTTTTTT
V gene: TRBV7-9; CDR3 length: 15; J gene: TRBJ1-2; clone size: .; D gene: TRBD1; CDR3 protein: CASSVASGTGEGYTF; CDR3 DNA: TGTGCCAGCAGCGTAGCCTCCGGGACAGGGGAAGGCTACACCTTC
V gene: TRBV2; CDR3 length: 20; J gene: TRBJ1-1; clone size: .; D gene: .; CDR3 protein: CASSEAVWADSPKGWTEAFF; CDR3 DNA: TGTGCCAGCAGTGAAGCGGTCTGGGCGGACAGCCCCAAAGGGTGGACTGAAGCTTTCTTT
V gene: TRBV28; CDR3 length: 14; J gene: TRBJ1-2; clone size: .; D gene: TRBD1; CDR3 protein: CASSSTGAGYGYTF; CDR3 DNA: TGTGCCAGCAGTTCTACAGGGGCCGGGTATGGCTACACCTTC
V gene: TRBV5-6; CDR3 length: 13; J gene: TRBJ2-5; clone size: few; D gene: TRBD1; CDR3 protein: CASSLGTGETQYF; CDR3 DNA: TGTGCCAGCAGCTTGGGGACAGGAGAGACCCAGTACTTC
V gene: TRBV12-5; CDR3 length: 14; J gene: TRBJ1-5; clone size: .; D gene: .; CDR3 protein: CASGAQGISQPQHF; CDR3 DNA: TGTGCTAGTGGGGCACAGGGAATTTCTCAGCCCCAGCATTTT
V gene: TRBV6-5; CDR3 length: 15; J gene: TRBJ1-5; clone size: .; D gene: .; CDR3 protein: CASRNAEGSNQPQHF; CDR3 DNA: TGTGCCAGCAGAAACGCAGAGGGCAGCAATCAGCCCCAGCATTTT
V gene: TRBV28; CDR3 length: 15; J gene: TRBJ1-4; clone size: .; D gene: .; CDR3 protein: CASSLAGSTNEKLFF; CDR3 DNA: TGTGCCAGCAGTTTAGCCGGTTCAACTAATGAAAAACTGTTTTTT
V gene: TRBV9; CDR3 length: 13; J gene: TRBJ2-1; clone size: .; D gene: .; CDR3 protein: CASTRTETNEQFF; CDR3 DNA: TGTGCCAGCACTAGGACAGAGACGAATGAGCAGTTCTTC
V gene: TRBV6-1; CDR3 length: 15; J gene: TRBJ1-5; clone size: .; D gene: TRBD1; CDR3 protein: CASTPGYRGNQPQHF; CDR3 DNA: TGTGCCAGCACACCTGGTTACAGGGGAAATCAGCCCCAGCATTTT
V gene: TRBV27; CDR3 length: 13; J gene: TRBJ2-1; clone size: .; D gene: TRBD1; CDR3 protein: CASSWTGTNEQFF; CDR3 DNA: TGTGCCAGCAGCTGGACAGGGACGAATGAGCAGTTCTTC
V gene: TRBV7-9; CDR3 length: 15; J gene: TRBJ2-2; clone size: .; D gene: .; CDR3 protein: CASSSRAPGPGELFF; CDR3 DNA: TGTGCCAGCAGCTCGAGAGCACCTGGGCCCGGGGAGCTGTTTTTT
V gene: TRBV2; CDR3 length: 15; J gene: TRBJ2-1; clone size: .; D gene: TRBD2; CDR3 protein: CASGSLAGPRNEQFF; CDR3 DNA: TGTGCCAGCGGATCCCTAGCGGGGCCCCGCAATGAGCAGTTCTTC
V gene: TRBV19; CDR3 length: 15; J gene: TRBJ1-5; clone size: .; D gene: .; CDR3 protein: CASSIDRGSDQPQHF; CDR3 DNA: TGTGCCAGTAGTATAGATCGCGGATCGGATCAGCCCCAGCATTTT
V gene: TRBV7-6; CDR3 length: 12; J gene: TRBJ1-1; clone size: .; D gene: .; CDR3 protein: CASSGDSREAFF; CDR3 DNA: TGTGCCAGCAGCGGAGACAGCCGTGAAGCTTTCTTT
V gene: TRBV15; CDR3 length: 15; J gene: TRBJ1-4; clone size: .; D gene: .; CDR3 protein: CATSRAGGDNEKLFF; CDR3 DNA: TGTGCCACCAGCAGAGCAGGAGGGGATAATGAAAAACTGTTTTTT
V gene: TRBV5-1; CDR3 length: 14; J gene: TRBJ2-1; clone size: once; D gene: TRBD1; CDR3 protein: CASSRQGSGNEQFF; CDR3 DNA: TGCGCCAGCAGCAGACAGGGGTCAGGCAATGAGCAGTTCTTC
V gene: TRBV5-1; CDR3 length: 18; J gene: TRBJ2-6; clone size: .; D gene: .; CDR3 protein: CASSLLGGKGAGANVLTF; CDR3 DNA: TGCGCCAGCAGCTTGTTGGGGGGTAAGGGCGCGGGGGCCAACGTCCTGACTTTC
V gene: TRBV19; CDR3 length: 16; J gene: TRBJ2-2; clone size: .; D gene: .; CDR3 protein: CASRGAGTPNTGELFF; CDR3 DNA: TGTGCCAGTAGAGGAGCGGGTACCCCGAACACCGGGGAGCTGTTTTTT
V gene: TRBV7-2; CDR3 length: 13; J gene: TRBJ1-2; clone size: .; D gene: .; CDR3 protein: CASTYFGTQGYTF; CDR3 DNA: TGTGCCAGCACCTATTTCGGGACACAGGGCTACACCTTC
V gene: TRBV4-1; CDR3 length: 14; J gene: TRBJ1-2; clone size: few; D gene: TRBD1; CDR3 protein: CASSQEDNRGTYTF; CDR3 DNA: TGCGCCAGCAGCCAAGAAGATAACAGGGGGACCTACACCTTC
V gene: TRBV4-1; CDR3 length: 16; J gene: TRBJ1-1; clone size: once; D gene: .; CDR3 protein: CASSQTILIGREEAFF; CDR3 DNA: TGCGCCAGCAGCCAAACTATTTTGATAGGGCGGGAGGAAGCTTTCTTT
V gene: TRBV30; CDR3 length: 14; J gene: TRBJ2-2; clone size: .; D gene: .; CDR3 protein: CAWSRRRGPGELFF; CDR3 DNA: TGTGCCTGGAGTAGAAGGAGGGGACCCGGGGAGCTGTTTTTT
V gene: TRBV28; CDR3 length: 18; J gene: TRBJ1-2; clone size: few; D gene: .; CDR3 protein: CASSGGVLRVAANYGYTF; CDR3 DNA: TGTGCCAGCTCCGGGGGAGTTTTGAGGGTTGCGGCTAACTATGGCTACACCTTC
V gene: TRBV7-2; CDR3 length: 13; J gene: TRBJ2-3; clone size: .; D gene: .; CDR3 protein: CASSFSEADTQYF; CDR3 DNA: TGTGCCAGCAGCTTTAGCGAGGCAGATACGCAGTATTTT